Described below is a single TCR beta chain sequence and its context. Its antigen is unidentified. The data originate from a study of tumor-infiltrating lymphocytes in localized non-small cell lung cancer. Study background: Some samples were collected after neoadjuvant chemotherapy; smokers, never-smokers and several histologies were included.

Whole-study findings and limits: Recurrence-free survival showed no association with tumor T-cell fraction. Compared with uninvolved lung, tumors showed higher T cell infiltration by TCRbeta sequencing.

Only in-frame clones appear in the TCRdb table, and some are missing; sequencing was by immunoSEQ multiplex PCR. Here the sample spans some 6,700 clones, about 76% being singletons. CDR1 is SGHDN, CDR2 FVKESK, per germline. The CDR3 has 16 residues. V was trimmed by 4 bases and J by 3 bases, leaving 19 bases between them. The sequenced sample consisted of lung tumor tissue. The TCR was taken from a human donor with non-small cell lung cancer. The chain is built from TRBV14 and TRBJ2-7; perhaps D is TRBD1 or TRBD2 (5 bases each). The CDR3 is CASSLRDVAPYYEQYF. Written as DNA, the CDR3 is TGTGCCAGCAGCCTAAGGGACGTAGCGCCATACTACGAGCAGTACTTC.